A selection of T cell receptor beta chains follows, all from one sample in a study of a mutant IDH1 vaccine in newly diagnosed glioma. These receptors' antigens are unknown. Only in-frame clones appear in the TCRdb table, and some are missing; sequencing was by immunoSEQ multiplex PCR. The table includes fewer than 150,000 clones, 85% to 90% detected once. The source material was PBMCs, sampled from a glioma patient whose treatment included an IDH1 peptide vaccine. Receptors were obtained from a woman between 50 and 59 years old with glioma. The CDR3 runs from the conserved cysteine through the conserved F or W. A D gene is named only where the DNA matches it firmly. A row's size may be missing; if present it is once, few, many or a size class.

d_call j_call clone_size v_call cdr3_nt cdr3_aa
- TRBJ2-1 - TRBV9 TGTGCCAGCAGCGTAGAGTTAGCGGCATACAATGAGCAGTTCTTC CASSVELAAYNEQFF
- TRBJ2-5 few TRBV5-4 TGTGCCAGCAGCTTGGGGAGGGAGACCCAGTACTTC CASSLGRETQYF
TRBD1 TRBJ2-3 few TRBV7-9 TGTGCCAGCAGCCCGGGACAGGGGACAGATACGCAGTATTTT CASSPGQGTDTQYF
- TRBJ2-7 - TRBV9 TGTGCCAGCAGCGTAGTAGGAGGGAGGGAGCAGTACTTC CASSVVGGREQYF
- TRBJ2-7 - TRBV30 TGTGCCTGGAGCCAGGATCTTCCCTACGAGCAGTACTTC CAWSQDLPYEQYF
- TRBJ1-2 - TRBV28 TGTGCCAGCAGTTTACCCCCAGTGAGAGACTATGGCTACACCTTC CASSLPPVRDYGYTF
- TRBJ2-7 once TRBV6-5 TGTGCCAGCAGTTACTCGAGGGCCTACGAGCAGTACTTC CASSYSRAYEQYF
- TRBJ2-3 - TRBV25-1 TGTGCCAGCAGTGATCAAGGAGGCACAGATACGCAGTATTTT CASSDQGGTDTQYF
- TRBJ1-5 - TRBV2 TGTGCCAGCGCTACCGGGACCGAGAATCAGCCCCAGCATTTT CASATGTENQPQHF
TRBD2 TRBJ2-3 - TRBV5-1 TGCGCCAGCAGCACCGGGACTAGCGGGAGACCCGATACGCAGTATTTT CASSTGTSGRPDTQYF
- TRBJ2-7 - TRBV19 TGTGCCAGTAAGTCTCAGCCATCCTCCTACGAGCAGTACTTC CASKSQPSSYEQYF
TRBD2 TRBJ2-7 - TRBV15 TGTGCCACCAGCAGAGGACGGGGGGATGGCTACGAGCAGTACTTC CATSRGRGDGYEQYF
- TRBJ1-5 - TRBV9 TGTGCCAGCAGCGGCGACAGCAATCAGCCCCAGCATTTT CASSGDSNQPQHF
- TRBJ2-5 few TRBV4-2 TGTGCCAGCAGCCAAGAGCCCTCCGGGGTCCAAGAGACCCAGTACTTC CASSQEPSGVQETQYF
- TRBJ2-2 - TRBV9 TGTGCCAGCAGCGTAGAAGATAGCGGAAACACCGGGGAGCTGTTTTTT CASSVEDSGNTGELFF
- TRBJ1-1 - TRBV19 TGTGCCAGTAGTATGGGCGGCGGGACTGAAGCTTTCTTT CASSMGGGTEAFF
- TRBJ2-7 - TRBV28 TGTGCCAGCAGTCAACCCCGGGAACGGGCCTACGAGCAGTACTTC CASSQPRERAYEQYF
- TRBJ1-5 - TRBV6-1 TGTGCCAGCAGTGAAATGACAGGTCAAAGTCAGCCCCAGCATTTT CASSEMTGQSQPQHF
TRBD1 TRBJ2-6 - TRBV7-9 TGTGCCAGCAGCTTACCTGACAGGGTCCGTCCTGGGGCCAACGTCCTGACTTTC CASSLPDRVRPGANVLTF
TRBD2 TRBJ2-7 - TRBV14 TGTGCCAGCAGCCAACAGGTTAGCGGGAGCGGCGAGCAGTACTTC CASSQQVSGSGEQYF